This TCR beta chain was found in a study of shared clonotypes between healthy human individuals. Free of recent acute infections or vaccinations, the donors were healthy HIV-negative adults. Original methodology: ImmunoSEQ gave junction-only sequences without quality scores, so filtering differed. Generated by immunoSEQ multiplex PCR, the TCRdb table keeps only in-frame clones and is missing some. V and J calls and clone size are those listed in that table; D and trimming were worked out from the DNA. The sample includes millions of clones, approximately 90% seen only once; the top ten take over 0.12%. In germline, CDR1 is MGHRA, CDR2 YSYEKL. The CDR3 runs 15 residues. The J segment lost 6 bases and the V segment lost 4 bases, leaving 6 bases of the junction unmatched.

The J gene is TRBJ2-2, the V gene TRBV4-1; 9 nucleotides line up with TRBD1. The sequence was collected from a man younger than 30 in good health. The sequenced material came from naive CD4+ T cells sorted from blood. Stated subset: CD45RA+ positively selected. The CDR3, as DNA: TGCGCCAGCAGCCCCGGACAGGGGAGGTCCGGGGAGCTGTTTTTT. Amino acid sequence: CASSPGQGRSGELFF.